This T cell receptor beta chain was profiled in a study of CD8 T cells in ankylosing spondylitis. Concerning this clonotype itself: Its cognate antigen is unknown.

From germline, CDR1 is SGHTA and CDR2 FQGNSA. V lost 1 base, J lost 9 bases, and 2 bases lay in between. The CDR3 length is 10 residues. TCRdb ran MiXCR on the 5' RACE reads and lists one entry per CDR3 protein. The data show 80,000 to 100,000 distinct CDR3 sequences, with almost 8.5% seen just once and around 10% held by the top ten. Findings and limits, study-wide: Ankylosing spondylitis blood appeared to carry a characteristic TCR beta motif of roughly 8 highly homologous variants. Clones linked to disease, bearing a CD8+ phenotype, were relatively rare in peripheral blood. Reported data indicate significant enrichment of disease-linked clones within matched ankylosing spondylitis synovial fluid.

The sequence came from a male donor with ankylosing spondylitis or in good health (not recorded which). What was sequenced was blood, either unsorted or a sorted T cell fraction (not recorded which). The chain combines TRBV7-2 with TRBJ2-3; the D is unclear. In nucleotides, the CDR3 is TGTGCCAGCAGCTTAGGAACGCAGTATTTT. This translates into CASSLGTQYF.